This T cell receptor (beta chain) was documented in a study of blood T cell repertoires in COVID-19. Study-level background: PBMCs, B-cell-depleted T cells, or T cells provided the cDNA or gDNA that made up the material.

The table came from immunoSEQ multiplex PCR; TCRdb's copy has only in-frame clones and leaves some out. The sample lists about 290,000 clones; roughly 89% were seen once. The CDR3 extends over 16 amino acids. With V trimmed by 6 bases and J by 5 bases, 9 bases remained unmatched. CDR1 LNHDA and CDR2 SQIVND come from the germline V gene (reference sequence). Followed longitudinally, the Seattle patients had been enrolled during active infection. V is TRBV19 and J is TRBJ2-1, with 11 positions matching TRBD2. This receptor was identified in a woman aged 25 to 39 with COVID-19, enrolled during active disease. The sequenced sample consisted of peripheral blood. CDR3 DNA sequence: TGTGCCAGTAGGTCTAGCGGGGGGCCGCAAAACAATGAGCAGTTCTTC. Amino acids: CASRSSGGPQNNEQFF.